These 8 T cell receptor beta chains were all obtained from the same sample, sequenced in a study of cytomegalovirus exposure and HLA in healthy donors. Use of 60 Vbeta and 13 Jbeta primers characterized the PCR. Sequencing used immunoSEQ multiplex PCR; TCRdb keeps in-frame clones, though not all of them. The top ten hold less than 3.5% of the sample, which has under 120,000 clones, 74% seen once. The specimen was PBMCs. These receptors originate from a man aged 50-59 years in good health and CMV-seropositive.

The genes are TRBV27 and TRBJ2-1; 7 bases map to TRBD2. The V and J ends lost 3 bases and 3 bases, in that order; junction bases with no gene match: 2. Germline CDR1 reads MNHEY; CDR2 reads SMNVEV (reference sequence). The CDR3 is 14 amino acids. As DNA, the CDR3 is TGTGCCAGCAGTTTGGCTAGCGGCTACAATGAGCAGTTCTTC. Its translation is CASSLASGYNEQFF.

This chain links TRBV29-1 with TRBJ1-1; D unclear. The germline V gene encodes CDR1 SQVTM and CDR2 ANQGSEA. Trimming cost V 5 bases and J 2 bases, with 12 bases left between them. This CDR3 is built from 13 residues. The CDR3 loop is CSVYEGFNTEAFF. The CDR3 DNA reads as TGCAGCGTTTACGAGGGATTCAACACTGAAGCTTTCTTT.

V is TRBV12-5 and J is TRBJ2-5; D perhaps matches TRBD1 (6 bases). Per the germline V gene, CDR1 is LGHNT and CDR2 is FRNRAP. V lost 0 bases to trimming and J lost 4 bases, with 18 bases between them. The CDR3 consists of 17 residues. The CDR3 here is CASGLVQGNPFPETQYF. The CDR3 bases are TGTGCTAGTGGTTTGGTACAGGGTAACCCCTTCCCAGAGACCCAGTACTTC.

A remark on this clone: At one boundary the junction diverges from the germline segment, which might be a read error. The CDR3 spells CASSAGGNLNTEAFF. The CDR3 DNA reads as TGTGCCAGCAGCGCGGGAGGGAATTTGAATACTGAAGCTTTCTTT. The chain joins TRBV9 to TRBJ1-1; D is unresolved. Per the germline V gene, CDR1 is SGDLS and CDR2 is YYNGEE. The CDR3 consists of 15 residues.

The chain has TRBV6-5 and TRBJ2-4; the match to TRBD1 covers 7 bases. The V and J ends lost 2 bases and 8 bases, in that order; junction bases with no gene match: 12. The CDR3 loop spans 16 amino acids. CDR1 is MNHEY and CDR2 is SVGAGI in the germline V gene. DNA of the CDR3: TGTGCCAGCAGTTACCCTCCTGGGCAGGGGGAAGACATTCAGTACTTC. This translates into CASSYPPGQGEDIQYF.

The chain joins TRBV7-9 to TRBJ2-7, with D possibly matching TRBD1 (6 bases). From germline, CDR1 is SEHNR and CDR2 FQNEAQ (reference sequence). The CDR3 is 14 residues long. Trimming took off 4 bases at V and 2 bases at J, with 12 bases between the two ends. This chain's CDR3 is CASSSGDGAYEQYF. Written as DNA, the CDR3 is TGTGCCAGCAGCTCAGGGGACGGAGCCTACGAGCAGTACTTC.

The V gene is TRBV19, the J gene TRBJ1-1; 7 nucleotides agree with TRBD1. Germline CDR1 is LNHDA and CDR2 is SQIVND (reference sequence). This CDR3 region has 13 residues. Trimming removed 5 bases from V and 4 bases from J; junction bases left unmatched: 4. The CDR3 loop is CASSQTGSTEAFF. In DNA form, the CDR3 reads TGTGCCAGTAGTCAGACAGGGAGCACTGAAGCTTTCTTT.

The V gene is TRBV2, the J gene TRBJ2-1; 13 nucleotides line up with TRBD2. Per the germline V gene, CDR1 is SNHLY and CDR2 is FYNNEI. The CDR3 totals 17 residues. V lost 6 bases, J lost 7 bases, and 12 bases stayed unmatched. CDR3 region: CASRRTSGSGELNEQFF. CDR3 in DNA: TGTGCCAGCAGGCGGACTAGCGGGAGCGGAGAGTTGAATGAGCAGTTCTTC.